These T cell receptor beta chains were read from a single sample in a study of T-cell reconstitution after alpha-beta-depleted transplantation in children. One entry per CDR3 protein, called by TCRdb with MiXCR from the PCR reads. The sample has roughly 490,000 distinct CDR3 sequences, over 9.5% seen once. This specimen was PBMCs, mostly from graft donor cells, taken 180 days after TCRalphabeta/CD19-depleted stem cell transplant. The receptor source for this set is a female patient between 2 and 15 years old who had a stem cell transplant for aplastic anemia, so the T cells may come from the graft donor. Each CDR3 is given with its conserved first and last residue. A D gene is named only where the DNA matches it firmly. Some rows have no size entry. The others give once, few or many, or a class for an expanded clone.

>.|TRBJ2-5|.|TRBV29-1
CSVEGVRNQETQYF
TGCAGCGTTGAAGGGGTCCGGAACCAAGAGACCCAGTACTTC
>TRBD1|TRBJ1-5|.|TRBV6-1
CASTDRAQQPQHF
TGTGCCAGCACGGACAGGGCACAACAGCCCCAGCATTTT
>.|TRBJ1-1|few|TRBV20-1
CSARRDTSEAFF
TGCAGTGCTAGAAGGGACACCAGTGAAGCTTTCTTT
>TRBD2|TRBJ2-1|few|TRBV24-1
CATSGLAGGPSAGQFF
TGTGCCACCAGTGGCTTAGCGGGAGGGCCCTCGGCTGGGCAGTTCTTC
>TRBD1|TRBJ2-1|once|TRBV16
CASGDYRGTYNAQFF
TGTGCCAGCGGAGATTACAGGGGCACCTACAATGCGCAGTTCTTC
>.|TRBJ1-5|many|TRBV29-1
CSAGMASNQPQHF
TGCAGCGCCGGGATGGCGAGCAATCAGCCCCAGCATTTT
>TRBD2|TRBJ2-5|.|TRBV20-1
CSARASSGIEETQYF
TGCAGTGCTAGAGCGTCTAGCGGGATTGAAGAGACCCAGTACTTC
>TRBD2|TRBJ2-3|.|TRBV12-3/TRBV12-4
CASSLGTRGTDTQYF
TGTGCCAGCAGTTTAGGGACTAGGGGCACAGATACGCAGTATTTT
>.|TRBJ2-1|few|TRBV7-9
CASSFLGESGDNEQFF
TGTGCCAGCAGCTTTTTAGGTGAGTCCGGAGACAATGAGCAGTTCTTC
>TRBD1|TRBJ2-7|.|TRBV18
CASSLRSVGQTGGYEQYF
TGTGCCAGCTCACTTCGTTCAGTGGGTCAGACAGGGGGCTACGAGCAGTACTTC
>.|TRBJ1-1|.|TRBV5-1
CASSLGGPGDTEAFF
TGCGCCAGCAGCTTGGGTGGCCCGGGGGACACTGAAGCTTTCTTT